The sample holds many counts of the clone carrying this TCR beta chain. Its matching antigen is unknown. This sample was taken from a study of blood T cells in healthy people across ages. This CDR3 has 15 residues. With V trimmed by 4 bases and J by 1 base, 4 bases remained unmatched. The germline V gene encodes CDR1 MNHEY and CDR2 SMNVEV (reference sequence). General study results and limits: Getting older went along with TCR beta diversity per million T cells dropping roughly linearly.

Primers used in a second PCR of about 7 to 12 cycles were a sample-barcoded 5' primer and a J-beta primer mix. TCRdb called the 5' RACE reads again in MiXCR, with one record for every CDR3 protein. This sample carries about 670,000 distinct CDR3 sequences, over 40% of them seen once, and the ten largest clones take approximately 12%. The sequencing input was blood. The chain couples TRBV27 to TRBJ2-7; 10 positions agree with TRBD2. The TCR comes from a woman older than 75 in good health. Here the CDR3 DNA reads TGTGCCAGCAGTTCCTGGACTAGCGGATCCTACGAGCAGTACTTC. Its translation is CASSSWTSGSYEQYF.